The 24 T cell receptor beta chains below were found in one sample sequenced in a study of T cells in Graves' hyperthyroidism and ophthalmopathy. Amplified regions were TCR beta CDR3 sequences from RNA transcripts. The primer set for the first-round RT-PCR of the TCR CDR3 was HTBI. TCRdb reanalysed the multiplex PCR reads using MiXCR and keeps one entry per CDR3 protein. This table holds 400,000 to 500,000 distinct CDR3 sequences, 14% to 15% found once. The specimen was blood. The source is a man younger than 35 with Graves' ophthalmopathy.

The chain combines TRBV20-1 with TRBJ1-1, with D hard to call. This CDR3 is 14 amino acids long. V lost 0 bases to trimming and J lost 1 base, with 9 bases between them. The germline gives CDR1 DFQATT, CDR2 SNEGSKA (reference sequence). The CDR3 coding sequence is TGCAGTGCTAGAGACAAGGGCGGGAACACTGAAGCTTTCTTT. It encodes CSARDKGGNTEAFF.

Ten or more counts support this clonotype. The DNA of the CDR3 is TGTGCCAGCGTAACCAGCGGAGAGACCCAGTACTTC. Translating gives CASVTSGETQYF. The chain employs TRBV2 and TRBJ2-5, with a weak D call TRBD2 (5 bases). CDR1 is SNHLY, CDR2 FYNNEI, per germline. This CDR3 has 12 residues. The ends were cut back, 8 bases at V and 4 bases at J, with 11 bases in the middle. Looking up the rest from reference TRBV2 and TRBJ2-5 gives the full variable domain: EPEVTQTPSHQVTQMGQEVILRCVPISNHLYFYWYRQILGQKVEFLVSFYNNEISEKSEIFDDQFSVERPDGSNFTLKIRSTKLEDSAMYFCASVTSGETQYFGPGTRLLVL.

Only a few counts were recorded for this clonotype. This chain joins TRBV19 and TRBJ2-1; TRBD1 matches at 7 bases. After removal of 0 bases from V and 5 bases from J, the junction contained 10 bases not matched to a gene. The CDR3 contains 17 residues. In germline, CDR1 is LNHDA, CDR2 SQIVND (reference sequence). Here the CDR3 DNA reads TGTGCCAGTAGTATAGATCCGGGGACAGTCGGCGACAATGAGCAGTTCTTC. This codes for CASSIDPGTVGDNEQFF.

The chain couples TRBV25-1 to TRBJ2-3, with D unclear. The CDR3 sequence is 12 residues long. V lost 6 bases and J lost 6, with 10 bases in between. CDR1 MGHDK and CDR2 SYGVNS come from the germline V gene. The chain's CDR3 is CASRTVGDTQYF. The CDR3 bases are TGTGCCAGCAGAACGGTAGGGGATACGCAGTATTTT. The complete variable domain, with remaining parts taken from reference TRBV25-1 and TRBJ2-3, reads EADIYQTPRYLVIGTGKKITLECSQTMGHDKMYWYQQDPGMELHLIHYSYGVNSTEKGDLSSESTVSRIRTEHFPLTLESARPSHTSQYLCASRTVGDTQYFGPGTRLTVL.

The CDR3 protein is CAISEAGASTDTQYF. The CDR3, as DNA: TGTGCCATCAGTGAAGCGGGGGCCTCCACAGATACGCAGTATTTT. The rearrangement links TRBV10-3 to TRBJ2-3, with 8 bases that match TRBD2. J was trimmed by 2 bases and V by 3 bases; bases with no gene match: 4. This CDR3 comprises 15 residues. Germline V gene sequence: CDR1 ENHRY, CDR2 SYGVKD.

This clonotype appeared many times. The chain has TRBV28 and TRBJ2-3; D may match TRBD1 or TRBD2 (6 bases each). The germline V gene encodes CDR1 MDHEN and CDR2 SYDVKM. This CDR3 is built from 17 residues. V lost 3 bases to trimming and J lost 1 base, with 17 bases between them. CDR3 DNA: TGTGCCAGCAGTTTGTGGGGGGCACCAGCAGGCACAGATACGCAGTATTTT. Translation gives CASSLWGAPAGTDTQYF.

This clonotype was detected only a few times. This chain uses TRBV10-3 with TRBJ2-7; 7 nucleotides match TRBD2. Per germline, CDR1 ENHRY and CDR2 SYGVKD. The CDR3 extends over 14 amino acids. Unmatched junction bases numbered 11, after V lost 11 bases and J lost 1 base. CDR3 protein: CAHGRTSDSYEQYF. CDR3 nucleotides: TGTGCCCACGGCAGAACTAGCGATTCCTACGAGCAGTACTTC.

This clonotype has at least ten counts. CDR3 nucleotides: TGTGCCAGCAGCCCGAGGAGTGAACCGGGGTACGAGCAGTACTTC. It is translated as CASSPRSEPGYEQYF. V and J are TRBV11-3 and TRBJ2-7; TRBD2 is a possible D gene (5 bases). V lost 5 bases to trimming and J lost 4 bases, with 18 bases between them. The CDR3 loop spans 15 amino acids. Germline-derived CDR1 and CDR2 are SGHNT and YENEEA.

This clonotype was seen repeatedly, ten times or more. V usage is TRBV27 and J usage is TRBJ2-1; the D gene could be TRBD1 or TRBD2 (5 bases each). This CDR3 is built from 17 residues. The germline gives CDR1 MNHEY, CDR2 SMNVEV (reference sequence). The V end was cut by 2 bases, the J end by 0 bases, with 14 bases between. CDR3 coding DNA: TGTGCCAGCAGTTTACGGCCGGGACGGAGCTCCTACAATGAGCAGTTCTTC. It encodes CASSLRPGRSSYNEQFF.

This chain connects TRBV10-1 to TRBJ1-1; D is undetermined. Trimming pared 4 bases from V and 4 bases from J, leaving 10 bases between. The germline V gene encodes CDR1 WNHNN and CDR2 SYGVQD (reference sequence). The CDR3 has 13 residues. The CDR3 loop reads CASSVSLGTEAFF. The CDR3 nucleotides read TGCGCCAGCAGTGTTTCGTTAGGCACTGAAGCTTTCTTT.

This clonotype has at least ten counts. The chain is built from TRBV11-3 and TRBJ2-1, with D possibly matching TRBD1 (6 bases). The germline V and J ends were trimmed by 7 bases and 4 bases, with 11 bases remaining between them. Per germline, CDR1 SGHNT and CDR2 YENEEA. CDR3 size: 13 residues. In nucleotides, the CDR3 is TGTGCCAGCACCCAAGGGGGTTACAATGAGCAGTTCTTC. Translation gives CASTQGGYNEQFF.

This clonotype was seen repeatedly, ten times or more. The chain has TRBV6-2 or TRBV6-3 and TRBJ2-2; D not certain. Trimming cost V 8 bases and J 1 base, with 26 bases left between them. The CDR3 is made up of 19 amino acids. CDR1 and CDR2 (germline): MNHEY, SVGEGT. Here the CDR3 DNA reads TGTGCCAGCGAGCACTGGTTCCCCCTGGGTGGCGAGAACACCGGGGAGCTGTTTTTT. Translation gives CASEHWFPLGGENTGELFF.

CDR3 region: CSASDLGARVQPQHF. CDR3 in DNA: TGCAGTGCTAGTGATTTGGGGGCGCGGGTTCAGCCCCAGCATTTT. This rearrangement joins TRBV20-1 to TRBJ1-5; tentative D call: TRBD1 (6 bases). This CDR3 has 15 residues. Germline loops: CDR1 DFQATT, CDR2 SNEGSKA (reference sequence). Trimming left V 3 bases short and J 6 bases short, with 18 bases between.

The sample holds many counts of this clonotype. V is TRBV5-8 and J is TRBJ1-5, with TRBD1 matching over 7 bases. The CDR3 totals 15 residues. The J segment lost 0 bases and the V segment lost 0 bases, leaving 0 bases of the junction unmatched. Germline CDR1 is SGHTS and CDR2 is YDEGEE. This chain's CDR3 is CASSLEGASNQPQHF. The CDR3 DNA sequence: TGTGCCAGCAGCTTGGAGGGGGCTAGCAATCAGCCCCAGCATTTT.

This clonotype was picked up many times. The chain links TRBV11-2 to TRBJ1-1; tentatively, D is TRBD1 (5 bases). The CDR3 loop spans 16 amino acids. Trimming took off 4 bases at V and 1 base at J, with 16 bases between the two ends. Germline CDR1 and CDR2: SGHAT and FQNNGV. The CDR3 DNA reads as TGTGCCAGCAGCTCTCGGGGACCAGGGAAGAACACTGAAGCTTTCTTT. Translated, it gives CASSSRGPGKNTEAFF.

This clonotype was recorded at least ten times. The genes are TRBV12-3 or TRBV12-4 and TRBJ2-1; no firm D call. The V end was cut by 1 base, the J end by 1 base, with 8 bases between. CDR3 size: 15 residues. DNA of the CDR3: TGTGCCAGCAGTTTAGTCCCGAATTCCTACAATGAGCAGTTCTTC. Translation: CASSLVPNSYNEQFF.

This clonotype was counted at least ten times. The V gene is TRBV5-1, the J gene TRBJ2-3; 10 nucleotides align to TRBD1. CDR3 size: 17 residues. Germline loops: CDR1 SGHRS, CDR2 YFSETQ. V was pared by 4 bases and J by 2 bases, with 10 bases of the junction left unmatched. The DNA of the CDR3 is TGCGCCAGCAGCCCACGGACAGGGGGGTTTGACACAGATACGCAGTATTTT. Its protein product is CASSPRTGGFDTDTQYF.

This clonotype was seen more than once but under ten times. J is TRBJ2-1 and V is TRBV6-5; no definite D call. This CDR3 has 13 residues. Germline V gene data show CDR1 as MNHEY and CDR2 as SVGAGI. Trimming left V 0 bases short and J 6 bases short, with 6 bases between. CDR3 DNA: TGTGCCAGCAGTTACTCGGCCCCCAATGAGCAGTTCTTC. It specifies CASSYSAPNEQFF.

The chain uses TRBV7-2 and TRBJ2-5; 15 nucleotides line up with TRBD2. The CDR3 has 20 residues. Germline V gene data show CDR1 as SGHTA and CDR2 as FQGNSA. V was pared by 5 bases and J by 0 bases, with 13 bases of the junction left unmatched. This CDR3 is CASSPNSGLAGGPYQETQYF. DNA for the CDR3: TGTGCCAGCAGCCCTAACAGCGGACTAGCGGGAGGGCCTTACCAAGAGACCCAGTACTTC.

The chain has TRBV19 and TRBJ2-1, with 9 bases identical to TRBD1. Germline V gives CDR1 LNHDA, CDR2 SQIVND (reference sequence). The CDR3 has 18 residues. Losses at the gene ends were 5 bases for V and 0 bases for J; bases not matched to a gene: 11. Here the CDR3 DNA reads TGTGCCAGTAGTTGGCGACAGGGGGACGGGGGCTCCTACAATGAGCAGTTCTTC. Translated: CASSWRQGDGGSYNEQFF.

V gene TRBV24-1 combines with J gene TRBJ2-7; D is uncertain. V lost 6 bases and J lost 6, with 8 bases in between. Germline V gene data show CDR1 as KGHDR and CDR2 as SFDVKD. CDR3 length: 11 residues. CDR3 DNA sequence: TGTGCCACCAGTAGCCAAGGCGAGCAGTACTTC. It yields the protein CATSSQGEQYF.

There are many counts of this clonotype. The chain is built from TRBV30 and TRBJ2-2, with D possibly TRBD1 on 6 matching bases. The CDR3 contains 13 residues. Germline CDR1 and CDR2: GTSNPN and SVGIG (reference sequence). With 3 bases removed from V and 5 bases from J, the gap between germline ends came to 10 bases. CDR3 DNA sequence: TGTGCCTGGAGGCTAAGGGGGACCGGGGAGCTGTTTTTT. This gives the protein CAWRLRGTGELFF.

This clonotype was recorded at least ten times. The rearrangement uses TRBV27 and TRBJ2-7; 7 nucleotides line up with TRBD1. Unmatched junction bases numbered 2, after V lost 6 bases and J lost 3 bases. This CDR3 region has 12 residues. Germline V gene sequence: CDR1 MNHEY, CDR2 SMNVEV (reference sequence). CDR3 DNA: TGTGCCAGCAGGACAGGGTTCTACGAGCAGTACTTC. It yields the protein CASRTGFYEQYF.

Of note for this clonotype: A single base separates this from a much larger clone, so it may be a read error. This sequence joins TRBV14 and TRBJ2-1; 7 bases match TRBD2. Germline V CDR1 and CDR2: SGHDN, FVKESK. Trimming took 2 bases from V and 9 from J; bases not matched to a gene: 7. The CDR3 is 14 amino acids. CDR3 protein: CASSQSGAGSEQFF. CDR3 DNA: TGTGCCAGCAGCCAAAGCGGAGCGGGGAGTGAGCAGTTCTTC.